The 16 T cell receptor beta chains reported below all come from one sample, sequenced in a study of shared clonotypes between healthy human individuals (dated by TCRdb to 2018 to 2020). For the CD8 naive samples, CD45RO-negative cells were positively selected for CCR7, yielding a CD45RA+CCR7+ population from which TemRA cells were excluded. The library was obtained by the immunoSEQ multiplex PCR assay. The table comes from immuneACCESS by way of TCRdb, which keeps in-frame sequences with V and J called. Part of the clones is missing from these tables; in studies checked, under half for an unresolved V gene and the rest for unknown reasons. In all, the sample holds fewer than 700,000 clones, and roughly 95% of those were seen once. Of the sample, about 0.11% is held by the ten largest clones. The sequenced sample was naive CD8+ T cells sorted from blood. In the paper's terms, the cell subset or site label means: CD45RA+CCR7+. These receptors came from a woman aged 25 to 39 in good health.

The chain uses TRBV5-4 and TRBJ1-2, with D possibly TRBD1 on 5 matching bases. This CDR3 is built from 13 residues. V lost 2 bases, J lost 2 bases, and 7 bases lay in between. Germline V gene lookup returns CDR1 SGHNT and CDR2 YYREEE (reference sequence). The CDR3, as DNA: TGTGCCAGCAGCTTCTGGGGCAACTATGGCTACACCTTC. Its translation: CASSFWGNYGYTF. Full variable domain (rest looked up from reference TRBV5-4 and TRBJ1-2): ETGVTQSPTHLIKTRGQQVTLRCSSQSGHNTVSWYQQALGQGPQFIFQYYREEENGRGNFPPRFSGLQFPNYSSELNVNALELDDSALYLCASSFWGNYGYTFGSGTRLTVV.

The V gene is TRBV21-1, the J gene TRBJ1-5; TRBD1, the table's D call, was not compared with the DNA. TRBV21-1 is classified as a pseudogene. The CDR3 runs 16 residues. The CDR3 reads CASSDKGAFANQPQHF. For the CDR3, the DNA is TGTGCCAGCAGCGATAAGGGGGCTTTCGCCAATCAGCCCCAGCATTTT.

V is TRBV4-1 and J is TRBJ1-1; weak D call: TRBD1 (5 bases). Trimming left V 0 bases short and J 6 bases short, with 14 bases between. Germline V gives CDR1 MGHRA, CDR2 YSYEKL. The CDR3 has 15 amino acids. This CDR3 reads CASSQEGRRGAEAFF. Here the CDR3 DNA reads TGCGCCAGCAGCCAAGAAGGTCGAAGGGGCGCTGAAGCTTTCTTT.

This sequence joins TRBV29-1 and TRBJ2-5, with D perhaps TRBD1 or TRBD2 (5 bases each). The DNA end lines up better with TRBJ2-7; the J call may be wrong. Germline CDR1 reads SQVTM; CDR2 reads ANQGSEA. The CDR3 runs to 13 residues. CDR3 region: CSVEVGRTYEQYF. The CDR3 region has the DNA TGCAGCGTTGAAGTGGGACGGACCTACGAGCAGTACTTC.

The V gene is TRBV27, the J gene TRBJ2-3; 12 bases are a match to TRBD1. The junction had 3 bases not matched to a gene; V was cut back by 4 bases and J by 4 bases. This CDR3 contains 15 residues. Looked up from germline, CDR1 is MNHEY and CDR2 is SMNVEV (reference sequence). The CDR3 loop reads CASSSGQGAADTQYF. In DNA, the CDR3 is TGTGCCAGCAGTTCGGGACAGGGGGCAGCAGATACGCAGTATTTT.

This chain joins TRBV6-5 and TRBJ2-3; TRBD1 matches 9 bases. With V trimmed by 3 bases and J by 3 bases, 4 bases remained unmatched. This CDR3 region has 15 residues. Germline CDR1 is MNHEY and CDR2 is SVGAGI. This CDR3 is CASSYTGGRTDTQYF. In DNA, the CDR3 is TGTGCCAGCAGTTATACAGGGGGCAGAACAGATACGCAGTATTTT.

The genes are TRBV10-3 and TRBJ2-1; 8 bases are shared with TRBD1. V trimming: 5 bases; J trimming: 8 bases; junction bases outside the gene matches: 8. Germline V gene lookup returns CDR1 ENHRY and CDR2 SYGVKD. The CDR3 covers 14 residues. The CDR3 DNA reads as TGTGCCATCAGTCCCGGGACAGGTTTCGATGAGCAGTTCTTC. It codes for CAISPGTGFDEQFF.

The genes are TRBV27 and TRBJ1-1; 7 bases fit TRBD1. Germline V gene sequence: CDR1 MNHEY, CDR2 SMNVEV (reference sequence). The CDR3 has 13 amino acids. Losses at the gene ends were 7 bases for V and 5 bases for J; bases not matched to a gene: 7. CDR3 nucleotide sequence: TGTGCCAGCAAGGAGGGGGCGATGACTGAAGCTTTCTTT. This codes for CASKEGAMTEAFF.

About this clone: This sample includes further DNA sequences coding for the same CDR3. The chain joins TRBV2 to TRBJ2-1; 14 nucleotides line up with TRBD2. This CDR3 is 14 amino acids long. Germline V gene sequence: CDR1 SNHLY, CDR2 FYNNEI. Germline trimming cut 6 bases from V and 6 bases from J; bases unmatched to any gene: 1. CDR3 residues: CASSGTSGSNEQFF. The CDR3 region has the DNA TGTGCCAGCAGCGGGACTAGCGGGAGCAATGAGCAGTTCTTC.

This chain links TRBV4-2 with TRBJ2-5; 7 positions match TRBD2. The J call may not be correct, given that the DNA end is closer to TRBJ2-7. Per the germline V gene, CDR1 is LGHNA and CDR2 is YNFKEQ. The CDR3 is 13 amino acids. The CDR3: CASSQAGGLEQYF. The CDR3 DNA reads TGTGCCAGCAGCCAAGCGGGAGGTCTCGAGCAGTACTTC.

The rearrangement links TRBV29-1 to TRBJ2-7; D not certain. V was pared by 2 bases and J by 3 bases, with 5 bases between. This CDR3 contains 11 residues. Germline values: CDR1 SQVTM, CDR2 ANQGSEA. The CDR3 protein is CSVEIDYEQYF. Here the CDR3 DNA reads TGCAGCGTTGAAATAGACTACGAGCAGTACTTC.

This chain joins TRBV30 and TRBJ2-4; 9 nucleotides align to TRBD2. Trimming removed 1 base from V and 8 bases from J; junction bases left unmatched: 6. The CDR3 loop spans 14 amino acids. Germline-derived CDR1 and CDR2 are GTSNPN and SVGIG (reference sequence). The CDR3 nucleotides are TGTGCCTGGAGTGCCCGCGGGGGGGTGGACATTCAGTACTTC. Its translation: CAWSARGGVDIQYF.

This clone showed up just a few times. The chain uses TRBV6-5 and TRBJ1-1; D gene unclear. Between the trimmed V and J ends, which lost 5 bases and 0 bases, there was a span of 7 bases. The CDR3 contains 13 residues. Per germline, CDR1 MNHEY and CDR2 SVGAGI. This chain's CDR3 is CASSDDMNTEAFF. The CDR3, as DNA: TGTGCCAGCAGTGACGACATGAACACTGAAGCTTTCTTT.

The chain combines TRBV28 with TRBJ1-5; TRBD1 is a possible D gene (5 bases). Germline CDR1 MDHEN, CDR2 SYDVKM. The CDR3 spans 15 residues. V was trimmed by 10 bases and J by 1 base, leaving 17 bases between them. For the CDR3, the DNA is TGTGCCACCAAGGGGCGACAGATGAGCAATCAGCCCCAGCATTTT. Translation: CATKGRQMSNQPQHF. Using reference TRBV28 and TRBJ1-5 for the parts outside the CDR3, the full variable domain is DVKVTQSSRYLVKRTGEKVFLECVQDMDHENMFWYRQDPGLGLRLIYFSYDVKMKEKGDIPEGYSVSREKKERFSLILESASTNQTSMYLCATKGRQMSNQPQHFGDGTRLSIL.

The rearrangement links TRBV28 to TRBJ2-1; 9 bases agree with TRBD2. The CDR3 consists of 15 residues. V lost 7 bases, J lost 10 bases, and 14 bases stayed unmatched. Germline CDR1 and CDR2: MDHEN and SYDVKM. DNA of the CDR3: TGTGCCAGCAAAATAGCGGGAGTAGTTTTGGGCGAGCAGTTCTTC. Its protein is CASKIAGVVLGEQFF.

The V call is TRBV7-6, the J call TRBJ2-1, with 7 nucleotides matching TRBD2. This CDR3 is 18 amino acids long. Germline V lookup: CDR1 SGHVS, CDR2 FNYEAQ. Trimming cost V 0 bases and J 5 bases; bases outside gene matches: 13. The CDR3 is CASSLALIGEGPNNEQFF. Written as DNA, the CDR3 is TGTGCCAGCAGCTTAGCGTTAATAGGGGAGGGCCCCAACAATGAGCAGTTCTTC.